This is a list of T cell receptor beta chains from one sample in a study of blood T cell repertoires in COVID-19. Some clones are missing from TCRdb's copy, which holds only in-frame ones; the method was immunoSEQ multiplex PCR. The sample lists under 500,000 clones, 80% to 90% occurring once. The specimen was peripheral blood. The receptors stem from a woman aged 25 to 39 with acute or convalescent COVID-19. CDR3s include the opening cysteine and the closing phenylalanine or tryptophan. Rows give clone size only sometimes, using once, few, many, or a class for an expanded clone.

j_call clone_size v_call cdr3_aa
TRBJ2-3 . TRBV11-2 CASSLDRGPDTQYF
TRBJ1-1 . TRBV29-1 CSVAVGYTEAFF
TRBJ2-3 . TRBV10-2 CASSGQGGGTDTQYF
TRBJ2-7 . TRBV3-1/TRBV3-2 CASSRDRGFGEQYF
TRBJ2-7 . TRBV2 CASSRGQYEQYF
TRBJ2-5 . TRBV7-6 CASSYGTGGRETQYF
TRBJ2-7 few TRBV28 CASRKQGSYEQYF
TRBJ1-2 once TRBV19 CASSETGNYGYTF
TRBJ2-7 . TRBV19 CASSETGGGPAYEQYF
TRBJ1-3 . TRBV12-5 CASGPRGGGNTIYF
TRBJ2-1 . TRBV15 CATSRGEGLNEQFF
TRBJ2-3 . TRBV2 CASNTLGGVGTDTQYF
TRBJ2-2 . TRBV4-2 CASSQGLAKYGELFF
TRBJ1-1 . TRBV27 CASSLSRAVMNTEAFF
TRBJ2-2 . TRBV11-2 CASSFRTGKSTGELFF
TRBJ1-4 . TRBV28 CASSSPPQGAGEKLFF
TRBJ1-6 few TRBV6-1 CASSVVSYNSPLHF
TRBJ2-2 . TRBV15 CATSPWGGGSTGELFF
TRBJ2-6 . TRBV2 CAARWASGANVLTF
TRBJ1-6 . TRBV6-5 CATNDPGGGHSPLHF
TRBJ2-3 . TRBV20-1 CSASVRENTDTQYF
TRBJ1-1 . TRBV10-3 CAIRSRGEAFF
TRBJ1-4 . TRBV9 CASSVGREVWEKLFF
TRBJ1-2 . TRBV4-1 CASSQETGRGYTF
TRBJ2-3 . TRBV5-1 CASTTPTSGGTDTQYF
TRBJ1-2 . TRBV12-3/TRBV12-4 CASKNTGYGYTF
TRBJ2-1 . TRBV10-3 CAISARRGAGADYNEQFF
TRBJ2-1 once TRBV5-1 CASSLEGTGSDEQFF
TRBJ1-1 . TRBV9 CASSVEHSGLEGATEAFF
TRBJ2-3 . TRBV11-3 CASSPGTGDHTDTQYF
TRBJ1-6 . TRBV2 CASSVAGGDSPLHF
TRBJ2-1 . TRBV7-6 CASSSSGGRYNEQFF
TRBJ1-1 . TRBV10-3 CAISARPEWGWGGEAIIDTEAFF
TRBJ1-3 . TRBV15 CATSRDRWTIRTGNTIYF
TRBJ1-3 . TRBV6-5 CASSKRQSEGTIYF
TRBJ2-2 . TRBV6-2/TRBV6-3 CASSFGLAGGWNTGELFF
TRBJ1-6 . TRBV5-1 CASSLTVNNSPLHF
TRBJ1-6 . TRBV15 CATSRRDSPLHF
TRBJ1-2 . TRBV28 CATRGGLPSGYTF
TRBJ2-1 . TRBV18 CASSPLTYDNEQFF
TRBJ1-1 . TRBV5-1 CASSLEGRAGEAFF
TRBJ2-7 . TRBV11-2 CASSFFYYEQYF
TRBJ1-2 . TRBV18 CASSPDTSYGYTF
TRBJ1-1 . TRBV19 CASRFGPEAFF
TRBJ2-5 . TRBV13 CASSPTGGAPKETQYF
TRBJ1-5 . TRBV7-8 CASRAGGNQPQHF
TRBJ1-4 . TRBV5-4 CASSMEGVGNEKLFF
TRBJ2-7 . TRBV13 CASSPTRDEQYF
TRBJ1-2 . TRBV7-9 CASSSGFNYGYTF
TRBJ1-5 . TRBV2 CASSDQGTWNQPQHF
TRBJ2-1 . TRBV5-6 CASSLGQGALNEQFF
TRBJ1-2 . TRBV2 CASRVLRDGYTF
TRBJ2-5 . TRBV7-8 CASSSRDFGETQYF
TRBJ2-7 . TRBV29-1 CSARTGTGFSYYEQYF
TRBJ1-5 . TRBV5-8 CASSLWGQGRQPQHF
TRBJ2-5 once TRBV3-1/TRBV3-2 CASSQGTGLGTQYF